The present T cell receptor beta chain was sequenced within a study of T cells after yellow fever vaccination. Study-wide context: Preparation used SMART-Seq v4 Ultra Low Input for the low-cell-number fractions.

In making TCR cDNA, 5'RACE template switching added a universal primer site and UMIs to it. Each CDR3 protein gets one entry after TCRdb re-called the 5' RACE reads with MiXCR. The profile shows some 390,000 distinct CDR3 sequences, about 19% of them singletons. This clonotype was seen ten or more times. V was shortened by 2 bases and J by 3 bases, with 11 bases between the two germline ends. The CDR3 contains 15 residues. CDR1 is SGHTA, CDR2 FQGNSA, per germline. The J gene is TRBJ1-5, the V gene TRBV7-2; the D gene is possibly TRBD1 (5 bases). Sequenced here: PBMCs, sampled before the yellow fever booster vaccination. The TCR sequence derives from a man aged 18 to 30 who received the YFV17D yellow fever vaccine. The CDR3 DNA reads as TGTGCCAGCAGCTTACCCGGACATAACAATCAGCCCCAGCATTTT. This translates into CASSLPGHNNQPQHF.